The following is a T cell receptor (beta chain) sequence with its context. Germline assignment: CDR1 LNHDA and CDR2 SQIVND (reference sequence). The CDR3 is 14 amino acids. Losses at the gene ends were 3 bases for V and 3 bases for J; bases not matched to a gene: 5. The data originate from a study of T cell changes during pregnancy in multiple sclerosis. Only in-frame clones appear in the TCRdb table, and some are missing; sequencing was by immunoSEQ multiplex PCR. The data hold more than 25,000 clones, with 89% observed a single time. The material was CD8+ T cells from peripheral blood mononuclear cells, obtained after pregnancy. The TCR comes from a female donor with multiple sclerosis, enrolled in a pregnancy study. The chain couples TRBV19 to TRBJ2-7, with 7 nucleotides matching TRBD2. The CDR3: CASSIRRGSYEQYF. The CDR3 DNA is TGTGCCAGTAGTATCCGACGCGGGAGCTACGAGCAGTACTTC.